Given below is one T cell receptor beta chain in context. This specimen belongs to a study of blood T cell repertoires in COVID-19. Overall study context: Material from acute and convalescent COVID-19 was sourced from the United States, Italy and Spain. The analysed material was cDNA or gDNA that came from T cells, B-cell-depleted T cells, or PBMCs.

In the authors' methods: Reference gene primer amplification yielded estimated nucleated cell counts. Method: immunoSEQ multiplex PCR; TCRdb's copy keeps in-frame clones and lacks some. V and J calls and clone size are given by that table; D and trimming were obtained from the DNA. The data contain nearly 95,000 clones, about nine tenths of them singletons. Per germline, CDR1 SGHTA and CDR2 FQGTGA. V trimming: 5 bases; J trimming: 2 bases; junction bases outside the gene matches: 6. CDR3 length: 16 residues. Input material: peripheral blood. The TCR sequence derives from a woman older than 75 with acute or convalescent COVID-19. V gene TRBV7-3 combines with J gene TRBJ2-3; TRBD2 matches at 11 bases. CDR3 protein: CASSASSGRLTDTQYF. For the CDR3, the DNA is TGTGCCAGCAGCGCCTCTAGCGGGAGGCTCACAGATACGCAGTATTTT.